This T cell receptor beta chain comes out of a study of CD8+ T cells in alopecia areata. Study-wide background: At a dose of 5 to 10 mg twice daily, oral tofacitinib was given to treated patients. After 6 to 18 months of tofacitinib, follow-up continued 6 months off drug. Study results and limitations: It was lesional scalp, especially alopecia totalis/universalis, that showed higher clonality than normal scalp.

Of note for this clone: Its specificity is not known.

Following RNA extraction, reverse transcription yielded cDNA that acted as the sequencing template. Generated by immunoSEQ multiplex PCR, the TCRdb table keeps only in-frame clones and is missing some. The sample has 130,000 to 150,000 clones, around 47% seen once. With 5 bases removed from V and 0 bases from J, the gap between germline ends came to 7 bases. The CDR3 runs 13 residues. The germline CDR1 and CDR2 sequences are SGHDT and YYEEEE. The chain joins TRBV5-6 to TRBJ2-3; D remains ambiguous. The sequence was collected from a human donor with alopecia areata. The sequenced sample consisted of CD4+ T cells sorted from blood. The CDR3 DNA sequence: TGTGCCAGCAGTGACTTCAGCACAGATACGCAGTATTTT. Translated: CASSDFSTDTQYF.